The present entry profiles one T cell receptor beta chain with its context. Antigen: not known. TCRdb reanalysed the 5' RACE reads using MiXCR and keeps one entry per CDR3 protein. Here the sample spans roughly 290,000 distinct CDR3 sequences, 8% to 9% being singletons. The sample originates from a study of identical twins. Study-level findings and limits: Models came in too low on out-of-frame TCR alpha sharing in monozygotic twins.

These data also formed part of another study, on yellow fever vaccine responses in identical twins.

Material for sequencing was memory (CD45RO+) T cells sorted from blood. This receptor was obtained from a woman aged 18-29 years in good health.

The CDR3 DNA is TGTGCCGGGGGGAGCGGGGGGCTCTACACAGATACGCAGTATTTT. Translated, it gives CAGGSGGLYTDTQYF. The chain is built from TRBV2 and TRBJ2-3, with 9 nucleotides matching TRBD2. This CDR3 contains 15 residues. The V gene's germline CDR1 is SNHLY and CDR2 FYNNEI. The V and J ends lost 11 bases and 2 bases, in that order; junction bases with no gene match: 11.